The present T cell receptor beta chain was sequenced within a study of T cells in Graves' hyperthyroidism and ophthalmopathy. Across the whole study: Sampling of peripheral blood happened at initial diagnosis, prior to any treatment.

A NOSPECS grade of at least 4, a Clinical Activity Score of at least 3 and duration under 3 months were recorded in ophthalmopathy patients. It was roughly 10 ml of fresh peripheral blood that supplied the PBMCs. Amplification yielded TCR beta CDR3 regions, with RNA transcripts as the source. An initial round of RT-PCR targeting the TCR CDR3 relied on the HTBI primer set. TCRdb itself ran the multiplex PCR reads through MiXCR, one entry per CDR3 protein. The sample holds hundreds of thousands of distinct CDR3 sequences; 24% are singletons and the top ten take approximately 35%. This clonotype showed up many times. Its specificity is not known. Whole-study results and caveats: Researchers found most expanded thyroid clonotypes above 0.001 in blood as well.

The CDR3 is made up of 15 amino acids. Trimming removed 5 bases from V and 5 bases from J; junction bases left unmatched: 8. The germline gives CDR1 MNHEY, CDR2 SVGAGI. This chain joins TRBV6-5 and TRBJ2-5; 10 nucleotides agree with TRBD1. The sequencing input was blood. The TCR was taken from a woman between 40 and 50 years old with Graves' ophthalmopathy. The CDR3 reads CASSLTGGLGETQYF. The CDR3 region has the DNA TGTGCCAGCAGTCTGACAGGGGGCCTTGGGGAGACCCAGTACTTC.